The entry below describes one TCR beta chain. The germline CDR1 and CDR2 sequences are MNHNS and SASEGT. The germline V and J ends were trimmed by 0 bases and 11 bases, with 13 bases remaining between them. The CDR3 is made up of 13 amino acids. The sample is drawn from a study of technical replicates of blood from several donors. The repertoire was sequenced with immunoSEQ multiplex PCR; TCRdb's copy has only in-frame clones and lacks some. The repertoire holds some 80,000 clones, just over 95% seen once, with approximately 0.3% in the top ten. The chain joins TRBV6-1 to TRBJ1-1; D is possibly TRBD1 (5 bases). This receptor was taken from a human donor in good health. The sequencing input was T cells isolated from PBMCs. CDR3 sequence (DNA): TGTGCCAGCAGTGAAGCGCCGGGGGGTGCCGCTTTCTTT. Amino acid sequence: CASSEAPGGAAFF.